This T cell receptor beta chain was documented in a study of cytomegalovirus exposure and HLA in healthy donors. Study-level results: Follow-up analysis later connected one missense variant in DCLRE1C with trimming of TCR beta V- and J-genes.

Amplification used 60 Vbeta primers and 13 Jbeta primers. TCRdb keeps only in-frame clones here, not all; method: immunoSEQ multiplex PCR. Found here are approximately 89,000 clones, around four fifths of them singletons; the top ten hold roughly a tenth. Worth noting for this clone: Its specificity is not known.

CDR3 length: 15 residues. CDR1 and CDR2 from the germline V gene are SEHNR and FQNEAQ (reference sequence). The junction had 3 bases not matched to a gene; V was cut back by 4 bases and J by 2 bases. This clonotype was sampled from a man aged 25-40 years in good health and CMV-seropositive. The V gene is TRBV7-9, the J gene TRBJ2-5; 11 bases map to TRBD1. Input material: PBMCs. CDR3 sequence reads: CASSYRDRGQETQYF. The CDR3 DNA reads as TGTGCCAGCAGCTACCGGGACAGGGGGCAAGAGACCCAGTACTTC.